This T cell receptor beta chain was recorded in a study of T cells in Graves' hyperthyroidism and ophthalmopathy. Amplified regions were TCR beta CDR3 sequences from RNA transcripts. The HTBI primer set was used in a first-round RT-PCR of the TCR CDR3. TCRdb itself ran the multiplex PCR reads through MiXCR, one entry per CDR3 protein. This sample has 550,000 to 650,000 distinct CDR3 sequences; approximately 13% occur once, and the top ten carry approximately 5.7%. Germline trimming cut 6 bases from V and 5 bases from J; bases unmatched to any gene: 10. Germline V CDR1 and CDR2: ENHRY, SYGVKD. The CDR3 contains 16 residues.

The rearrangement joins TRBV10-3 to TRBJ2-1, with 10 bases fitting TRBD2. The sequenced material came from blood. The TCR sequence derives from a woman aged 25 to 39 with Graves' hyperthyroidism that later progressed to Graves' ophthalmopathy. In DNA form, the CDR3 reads TGTGCCATCAGCGCCCGAGCGGGGGGGGCGCACAATGAGCAGTTCTTC. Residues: CAISARAGGAHNEQFF.